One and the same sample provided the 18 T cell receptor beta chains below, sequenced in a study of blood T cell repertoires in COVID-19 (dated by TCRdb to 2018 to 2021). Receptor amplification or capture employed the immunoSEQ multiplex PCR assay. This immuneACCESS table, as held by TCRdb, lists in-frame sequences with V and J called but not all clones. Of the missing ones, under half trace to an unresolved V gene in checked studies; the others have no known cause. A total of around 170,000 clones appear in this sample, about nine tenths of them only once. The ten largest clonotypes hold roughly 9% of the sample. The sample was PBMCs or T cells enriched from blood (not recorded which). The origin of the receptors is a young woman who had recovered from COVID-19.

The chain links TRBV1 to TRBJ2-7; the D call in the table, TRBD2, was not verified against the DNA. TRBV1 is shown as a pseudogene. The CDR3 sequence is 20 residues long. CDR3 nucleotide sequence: TGCACCAGCAGCCAAGAAATCATGCTGTGGCTAGCGGGATCCTCCTACGAGCAGTACTTC. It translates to CTSSQEIMLWLAGSSYEQYF.

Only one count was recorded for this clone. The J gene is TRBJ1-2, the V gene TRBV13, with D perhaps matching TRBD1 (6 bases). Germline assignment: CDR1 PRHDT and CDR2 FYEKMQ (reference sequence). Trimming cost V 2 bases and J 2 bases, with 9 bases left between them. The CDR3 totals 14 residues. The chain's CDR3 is CASSLITGNYGYTF. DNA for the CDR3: TGTGCCAGCAGCTTAATAACAGGGAACTATGGCTACACCTTC.

The CDR3 coding sequence is TGTGCCAGCGGGGGGGTCCCGGAGCAGTTCTTC. Its protein is CASGGVPEQFF. The chain carries TRBV7-9 and TRBJ2-1; 7 bases map to TRBD2. The CDR3 is made up of 11 amino acids. V gave up 8 bases and J gave up 10 bases; unmatched junction bases: 5. The germline CDR1 and CDR2 sequences are SEHNR and FQNEAQ (reference sequence).

In DNA form, the CDR3 reads TGTGCCAGCAGGGACAACAGGGGGCTATACAATGAGCAGTTCTTC. Protein: CASRDNRGLYNEQFF. The chain recombines TRBV25-1 with TRBJ2-1; TRBD1 matches at 9 bases. Germline CDR1 MGHDK, CDR2 SYGVNS. V lost 6 bases and J lost 4; bases outside the gene matches: 7. The CDR3 has 15 amino acids.

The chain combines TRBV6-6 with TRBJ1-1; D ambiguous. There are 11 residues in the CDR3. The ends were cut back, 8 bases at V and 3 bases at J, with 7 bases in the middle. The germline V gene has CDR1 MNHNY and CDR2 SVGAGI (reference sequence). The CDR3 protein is CASERDTEAFF. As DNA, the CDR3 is TGTGCCAGCGAACGAGACACTGAAGCTTTCTTT.

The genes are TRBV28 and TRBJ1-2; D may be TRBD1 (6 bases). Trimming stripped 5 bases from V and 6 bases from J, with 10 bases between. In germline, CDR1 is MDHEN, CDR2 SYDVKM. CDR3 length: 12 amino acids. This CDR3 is CASSPPGDGYTF. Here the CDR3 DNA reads TGTGCCAGCAGTCCCCCAGGGGATGGCTACACCTTC.

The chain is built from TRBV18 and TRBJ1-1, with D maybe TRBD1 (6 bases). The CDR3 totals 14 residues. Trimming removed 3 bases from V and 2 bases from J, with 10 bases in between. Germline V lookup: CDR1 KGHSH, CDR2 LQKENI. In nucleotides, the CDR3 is TGTGCCAGCTCACCGTGGGGGGGCAACACTGAAGCTTTCTTT. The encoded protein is CASSPWGGNTEAFF.

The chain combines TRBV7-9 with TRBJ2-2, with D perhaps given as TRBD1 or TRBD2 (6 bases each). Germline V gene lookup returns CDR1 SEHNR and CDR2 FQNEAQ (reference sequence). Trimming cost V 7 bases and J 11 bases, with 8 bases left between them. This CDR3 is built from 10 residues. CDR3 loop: CASTGGELFF. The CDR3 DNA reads TGTGCCAGCACCGGGGGCGAGCTGTTTTTT.

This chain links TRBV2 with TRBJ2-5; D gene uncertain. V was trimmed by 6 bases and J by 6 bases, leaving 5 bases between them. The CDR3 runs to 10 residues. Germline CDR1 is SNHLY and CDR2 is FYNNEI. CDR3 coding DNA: TGTGCCAGCAGGGCAAAGACCCAGTACTTC. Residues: CASRAKTQYF.

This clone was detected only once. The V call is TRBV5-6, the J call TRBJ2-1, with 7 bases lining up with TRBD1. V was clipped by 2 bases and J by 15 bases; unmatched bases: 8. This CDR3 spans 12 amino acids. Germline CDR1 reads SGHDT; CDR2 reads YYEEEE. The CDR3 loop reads CASSLQGQVWFF. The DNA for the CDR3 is TGTGCCAGCAGCTTACAGGGGCAGGTGTGGTTCTTC. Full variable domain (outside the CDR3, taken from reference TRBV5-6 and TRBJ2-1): DAGVTQSPTHLIKTRGQQVTLRCSPKSGHDTVSWYQQALGQGPQFIFQYYEEEERQRGNFPDRFSGHQFPNYSSELNVNALLLGDSALYLCASSLQGQVWFFGPGTRLTVL.

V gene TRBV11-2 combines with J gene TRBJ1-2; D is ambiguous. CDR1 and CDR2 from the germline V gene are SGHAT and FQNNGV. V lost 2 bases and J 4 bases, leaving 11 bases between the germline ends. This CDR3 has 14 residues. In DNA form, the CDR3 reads TGTGCCAGCAGCTTACAGGCCGGCTCCTATGGCTACACCTTC. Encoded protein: CASSLQAGSYGYTF. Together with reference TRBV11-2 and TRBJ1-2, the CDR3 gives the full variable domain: EAGVAQSPRYKIIEKRQSVAFWCNPISGHATLYWYQQILGQGPKLLIQFQNNGVVDDSQLPKDRFSAERLKGVDSTLKIQPAKLEDSAVYLCASSLQAGSYGYTFGSGTRLTVV.

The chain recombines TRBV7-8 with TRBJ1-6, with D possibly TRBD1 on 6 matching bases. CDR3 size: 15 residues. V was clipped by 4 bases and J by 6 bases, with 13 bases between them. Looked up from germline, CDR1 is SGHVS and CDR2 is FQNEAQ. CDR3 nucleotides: TGTGCCAGCAGCTCTCCGGGGGGCAGTAATTCACCCCTCCACTTT. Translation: CASSSPGGSNSPLHF.

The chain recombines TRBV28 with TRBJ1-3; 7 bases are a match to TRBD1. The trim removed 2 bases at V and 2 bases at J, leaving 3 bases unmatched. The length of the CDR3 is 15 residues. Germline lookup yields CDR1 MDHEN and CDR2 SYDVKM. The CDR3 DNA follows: TGTGCCAGCAGTTTACCAACAGGGGCTGGAAACACCATATATTTT. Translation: CASSLPTGAGNTIYF.

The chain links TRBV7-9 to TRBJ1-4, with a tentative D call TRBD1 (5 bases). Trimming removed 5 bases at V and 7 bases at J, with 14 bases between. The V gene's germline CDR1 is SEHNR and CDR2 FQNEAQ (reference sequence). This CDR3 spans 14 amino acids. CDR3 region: CASSLGVGAEKLFF. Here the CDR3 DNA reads TGTGCCAGCAGCCTAGGGGTAGGGGCTGAAAAACTGTTTTTT.

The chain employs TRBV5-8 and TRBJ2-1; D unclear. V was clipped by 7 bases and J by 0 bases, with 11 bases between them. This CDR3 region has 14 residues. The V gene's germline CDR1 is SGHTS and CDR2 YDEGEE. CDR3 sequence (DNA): TGTGCCAGCCTGGGCCTCCTCTCCTACAATGAGCAGTTCTTC. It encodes CASLGLLSYNEQFF.

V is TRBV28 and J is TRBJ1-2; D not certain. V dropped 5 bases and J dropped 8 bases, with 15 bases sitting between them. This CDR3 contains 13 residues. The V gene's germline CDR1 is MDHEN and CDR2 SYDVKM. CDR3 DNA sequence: TGTGCCAGCAGTCCCCTTTCCTGGCTCGGCTACACCTTC. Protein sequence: CASSPLSWLGYTF.

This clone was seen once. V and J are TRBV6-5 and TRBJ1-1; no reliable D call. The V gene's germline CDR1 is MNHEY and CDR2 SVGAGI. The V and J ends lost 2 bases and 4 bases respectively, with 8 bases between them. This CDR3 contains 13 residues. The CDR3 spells CASSYPTGTEAFF. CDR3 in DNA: TGTGCCAGCAGTTACCCCACGGGCACTGAAGCTTTCTTT.

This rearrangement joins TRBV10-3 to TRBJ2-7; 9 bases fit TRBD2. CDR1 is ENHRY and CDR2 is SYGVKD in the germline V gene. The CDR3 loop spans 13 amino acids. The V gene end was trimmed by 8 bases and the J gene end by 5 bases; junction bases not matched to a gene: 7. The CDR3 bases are TGTGCCATCGGGATGCGGGAGGGGGACGAGCAGTACTTC. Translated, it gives CAIGMREGDEQYF.